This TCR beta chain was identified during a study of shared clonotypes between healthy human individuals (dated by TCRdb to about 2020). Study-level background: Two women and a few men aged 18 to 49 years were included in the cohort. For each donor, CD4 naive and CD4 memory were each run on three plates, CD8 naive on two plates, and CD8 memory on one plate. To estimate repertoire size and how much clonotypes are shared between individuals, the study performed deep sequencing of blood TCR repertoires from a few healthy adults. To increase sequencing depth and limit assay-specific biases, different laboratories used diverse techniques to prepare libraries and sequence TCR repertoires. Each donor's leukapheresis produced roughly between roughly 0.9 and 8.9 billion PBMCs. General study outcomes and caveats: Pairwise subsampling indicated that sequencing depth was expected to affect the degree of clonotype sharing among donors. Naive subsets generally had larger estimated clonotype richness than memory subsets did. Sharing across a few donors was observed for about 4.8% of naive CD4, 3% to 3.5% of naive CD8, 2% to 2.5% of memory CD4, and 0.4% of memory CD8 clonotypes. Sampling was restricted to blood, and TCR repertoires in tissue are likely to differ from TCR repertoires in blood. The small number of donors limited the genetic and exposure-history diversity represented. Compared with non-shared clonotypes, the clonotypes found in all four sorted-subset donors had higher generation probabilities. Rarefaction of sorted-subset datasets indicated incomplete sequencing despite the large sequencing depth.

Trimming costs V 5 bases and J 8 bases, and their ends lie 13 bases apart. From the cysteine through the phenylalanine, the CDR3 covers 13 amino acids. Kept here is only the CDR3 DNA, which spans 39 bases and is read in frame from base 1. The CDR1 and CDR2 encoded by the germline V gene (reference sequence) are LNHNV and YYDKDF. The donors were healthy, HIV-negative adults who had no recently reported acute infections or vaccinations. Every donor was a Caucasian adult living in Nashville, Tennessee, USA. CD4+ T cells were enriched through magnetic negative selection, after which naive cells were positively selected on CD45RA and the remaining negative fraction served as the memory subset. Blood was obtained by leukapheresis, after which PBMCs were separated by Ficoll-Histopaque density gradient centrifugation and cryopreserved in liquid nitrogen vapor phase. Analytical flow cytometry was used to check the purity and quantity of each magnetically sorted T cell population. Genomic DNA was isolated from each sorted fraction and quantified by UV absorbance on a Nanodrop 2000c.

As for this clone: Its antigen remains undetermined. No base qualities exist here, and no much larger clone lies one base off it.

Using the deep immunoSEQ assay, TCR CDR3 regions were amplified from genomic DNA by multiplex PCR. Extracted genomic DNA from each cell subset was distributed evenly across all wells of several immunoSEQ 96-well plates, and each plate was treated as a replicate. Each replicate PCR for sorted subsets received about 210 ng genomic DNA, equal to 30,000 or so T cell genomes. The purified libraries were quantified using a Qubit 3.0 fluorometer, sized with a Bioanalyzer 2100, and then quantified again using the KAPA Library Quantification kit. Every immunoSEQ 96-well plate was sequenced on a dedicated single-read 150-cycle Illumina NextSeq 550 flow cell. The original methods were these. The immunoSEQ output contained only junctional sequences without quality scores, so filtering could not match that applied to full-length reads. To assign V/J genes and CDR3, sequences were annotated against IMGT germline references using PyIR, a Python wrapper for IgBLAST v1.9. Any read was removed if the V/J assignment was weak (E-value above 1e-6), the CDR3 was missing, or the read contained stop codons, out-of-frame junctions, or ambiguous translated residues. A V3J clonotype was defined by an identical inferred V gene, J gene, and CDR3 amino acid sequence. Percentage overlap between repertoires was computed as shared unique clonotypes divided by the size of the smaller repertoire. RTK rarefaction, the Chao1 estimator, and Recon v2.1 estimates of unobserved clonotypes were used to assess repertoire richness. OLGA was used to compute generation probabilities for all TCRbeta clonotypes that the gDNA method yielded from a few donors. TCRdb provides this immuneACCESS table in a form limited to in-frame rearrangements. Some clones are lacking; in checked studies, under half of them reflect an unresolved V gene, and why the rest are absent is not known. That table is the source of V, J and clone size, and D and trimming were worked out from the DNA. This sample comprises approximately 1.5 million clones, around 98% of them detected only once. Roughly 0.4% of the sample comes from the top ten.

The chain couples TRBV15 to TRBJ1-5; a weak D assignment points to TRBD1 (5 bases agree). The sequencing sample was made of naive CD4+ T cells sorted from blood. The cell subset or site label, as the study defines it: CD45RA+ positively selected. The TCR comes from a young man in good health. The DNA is TGTGCCACCAGCCGACTACCGGGGGAGCCCCAGCATTTT. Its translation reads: CATSRLPGEPQHF.